These T cell receptor beta chains were read from a single sample in a study of response to subunit inactivated influenza vaccine. MiXCR, applied by TCRdb to the RT-PCR reads, yields one record per CDR3 protein. The table shows 500,000 to 550,000 distinct CDR3 sequences, with more than 7% occurring only once. The sequenced sample was PBMCs from blood, obtained 23 months after vaccination. These receptors originate from a man aged 50 to 75 who received an inactivated influenza vaccine. The CDR3 runs from the conserved cysteine through the conserved F or W. A D gene is named only where the DNA matches it firmly.

>TRBV6-1|.
CASSDDRTPYEQYF
>TRBV20-1|.
CSAVRGTNTEAFF
>TRBV27|.
CASRPPGAFNEKLFF
>TRBV12-3/TRBV12-4|.
CASTNVPTSTDTQYF
>TRBV28|TRBD1
CASSPFGTGSGETQYF
>TRBV20-1|.
CSARTGGPGEQYF
>TRBV11-3|TRBD1
CASSQGQGFGTGELFF
>TRBV29-1|TRBD2
CSVEASGETQYF
>TRBV5-1|.
CASSLGFYGGVGYEQYF
>TRBV7-9|TRBD2
CASTRASGPYEQYF
>TRBV7-2|.
CASSLVSGDTQYF
>TRBV14|TRBD2
CASSQALGLDFVNIQYF
>TRBV4-2|.
CASSQDSAGGYTF
>TRBV6-2/TRBV6-3|.
CASSYSNTNIQYF
>TRBV4-3|TRBD1
CASSQVAGGRGGYTF
>TRBV20-1|.
CSARAPRGDQETQYF
>TRBV12-3/TRBV12-4|TRBD2
CASSSGTSGSIYEQYF
>TRBV5-1|TRBD2
CASSLGGRDEQFF
>TRBV29-1|.
CSVSGADTQYF
>TRBV7-2|.
CASSLTGLPRDEQFF
>TRBV7-6|TRBD1
CASSYWEGGGDTQYF
>TRBV7-9|.
CASSPGRGFGLNEKLFF
>TRBV3-1|.
CASSQAGFEQYF